The 10 T cell receptor beta chains below come from one sample, sequenced in a study of blood T cells in healthy people across ages. Through a sample-barcoded 5' primer and a J-beta primer mix, a second PCR was run for roughly 7 to 12 cycles. TCRdb analysed the 5' RACE reads with MiXCR anew, one entry per CDR3 protein. The repertoire consists of more than 1,400,000 distinct CDR3 sequences, with approximately 42% occurring once and the leading ten covering roughly 7.9%. The sample taken for sequencing was blood. These receptors all come from a woman between 18 and 29 years old in good health.

This clonotype turned up a few times. V is TRBV20-1 and J is TRBJ2-7; TRBD1 aligns across 8 bases. This CDR3 has 14 residues. Per germline, CDR1 DFQATT and CDR2 SNEGSKA (reference sequence). As DNA, the CDR3 is TGCAGCGCCCCTGAGACAGGGGTTCCCTACGAGCAGTACTTC. Translated, it gives CSAPETGVPYEQYF.

The J gene is TRBJ2-1, the V gene TRBV27; 8 bases are a match to TRBD2. The CDR3 covers 12 residues. With V trimmed by 10 bases and J by 8 bases, 7 bases remained unmatched. CDR1 and CDR2 from the germline V gene are MNHEY and SMNVEV (reference sequence). CDR3 nucleotides: TGTGCCACGTTGAGCGGGGGAGATGAGCAGTTCTTC. Translated: CATLSGGDEQFF.

This clonotype came up once. The chain uses TRBV9 and TRBJ1-1; 7 nucleotides match TRBD1. This CDR3 spans 17 amino acids. The ends lost 3 bases at V and 1 base at J; junction bases unmatched: 12. Per the germline V gene, CDR1 is SGDLS and CDR2 is YYNGEE. The CDR3 sequence is CASSDPTGVSGNTEAFF. CDR3 coding DNA: TGTGCCAGCAGCGACCCCACAGGGGTGTCGGGGAACACTGAAGCTTTCTTT. The entire variable domain, with the rest obtained from reference TRBV9 and TRBJ1-1, is as follows: DSGVTQTPKHLITATGQRVTLRCSPRSGDLSVYWYQQSLDQGLQFLIQYYNGEERAKGNILERFSAQQFPDLHSELNLSSLELGDSALYFCASSDPTGVSGNTEAFFGQGTRLTVV.

This clonotype was seen at least ten times. V gene TRBV29-1 combines with J gene TRBJ2-1, with TRBD2 matching 9 bases. The ends lost 0 bases at V and 0 bases at J; junction bases unmatched: 0. This CDR3 has 15 amino acids. CDR1 and CDR2 from the germline V gene are SQVTM and ANQGSEA. In DNA, the CDR3 is TGCAGCGTTGAAGATAGCGGGAGCTCCTACAATGAGCAGTTCTTC. This gives the protein CSVEDSGSSYNEQFF.

The chain combines TRBV29-1 with TRBJ2-3; D is perhaps TRBD1 or TRBD2 (5 bases each). The ends were cut back, 7 bases at V and 0 bases at J, with 14 bases in the middle. Germline V CDR1 and CDR2: SQVTM, ANQGSEA. The CDR3 is made up of 14 amino acids. Written as DNA, the CDR3 is TGCAGCGCCCCCGGGACCCCTAGCACAGATACGCAGTATTTT. Translation: CSAPGTPSTDTQYF.

V and J are TRBV7-8 and TRBJ2-7; D is undetermined. Trimming cost V 3 bases and J 0 bases, with 9 bases left between them. The CDR3 runs 14 residues. From germline, CDR1 is SGHVS and CDR2 FQNEAQ. DNA for the CDR3: TGTGCCAGCAGCTTTGGGCCGAGCTCCTACGAGCAGTACTTC. This encodes CASSFGPSSYEQYF.

V is TRBV19 and J is TRBJ2-1, with 11 nucleotides matching TRBD2. There are 15 residues in the CDR3. Trimming removed 4 bases from V and 5 bases from J; junction bases left unmatched: 4. Germline lookup yields CDR1 LNHDA and CDR2 SQIVND (reference sequence). CDR3 nucleotides: TGTGCCAGTAGTACCGGGACTAGCGGCCACAATGAGCAGTTCTTC. As protein: CASSTGTSGHNEQFF.

This clonotype was recorded once. This chain joins TRBV2 and TRBJ1-4, with a tentative D call TRBD1 (6 bases). This CDR3 region has 15 residues. V lost 6 bases and J 5 bases, leaving 16 bases between the germline ends. Germline CDR1 is SNHLY and CDR2 is FYNNEI. CDR3 residues: CASRGQQGRNEKLFF. CDR3 nucleotide sequence: TGTGCCAGCAGAGGCCAACAGGGCCGGAATGAAAAACTGTTTTTT.

This clonotype was picked up a small number of times. The J gene is TRBJ2-3, the V gene TRBV12-3 or TRBV12-4; the D gene is possibly TRBD2 (6 bases). This CDR3 comprises 15 residues. Trimming shortened V by 4 bases and J by 1 base, and 12 bases separated the two germline ends. For the CDR3, the DNA is TGTGCCAGCAGTTCCAGCGGGCCGGGCACAGATACGCAGTATTTT. Translation: CASSSSGPGTDTQYF.

The chain combines TRBV12-5 with TRBJ2-7, with D perhaps matching TRBD2 (6 bases). V lost 0 bases and J lost 7, with 13 bases in between. The CDR3 sequence is 14 residues long. Looked up from germline, CDR1 is LGHNT and CDR2 is FRNRAP. The CDR3 DNA reads TGTGCTAGTGGTTTGGTGGGCGGGATCGATGAGCAGTACTTC. Encoded protein: CASGLVGGIDEQYF.